One T cell receptor beta chain is described in this entry. Its antigen is not known. The CDR3 has 15 residues. V was clipped by 5 bases and J by 3 bases, with 17 bases between them. Germline CDR1 is SGHAT and CDR2 is FQNNGV. The data were obtained in a study of naive and memory T cell subsets. Regarding the study as a whole: Possibly reflecting memory cells re-expressing CD45RA, a few larger clonotypes occurred in naive repertoires, especially CD8. Gini index rose across naive, CM, EM and EMRA in CD4 and CD8.

CMV status came from CD4+ IFNgamma after overnight CMV lysate stimulation. An equimolar mix of two oligonucleotides served as the beta constant-region primer for TRBC1 and TRBC2. Nested alpha and beta constant-region primers with the SP2 primer drove four PCR rounds on ligated cDNA. Ligation attached a single-stranded oligonucleotide with a 12-nucleotide UMI and the SP2 primer to the cDNA 3' end. TCRdb passed the UMI-ligation and nested PCR reads through MiXCR, listing each CDR3 protein once. This sample has roughly 100,000 distinct CDR3 sequences; around 11% occur once, and the top ten carry 0.13%.

The sample comprised naive CD4+ T cells from blood. V gene TRBV11-2 combines with J gene TRBJ2-7, with D unclear. This receptor was taken from a human donor in good health. CDR3 amino acids: CASSLPPGLIYEQYF. Written as DNA, the CDR3 is TGTGCCAGCAGCCTACCCCCGGGTCTGATCTACGAGCAGTACTTC.